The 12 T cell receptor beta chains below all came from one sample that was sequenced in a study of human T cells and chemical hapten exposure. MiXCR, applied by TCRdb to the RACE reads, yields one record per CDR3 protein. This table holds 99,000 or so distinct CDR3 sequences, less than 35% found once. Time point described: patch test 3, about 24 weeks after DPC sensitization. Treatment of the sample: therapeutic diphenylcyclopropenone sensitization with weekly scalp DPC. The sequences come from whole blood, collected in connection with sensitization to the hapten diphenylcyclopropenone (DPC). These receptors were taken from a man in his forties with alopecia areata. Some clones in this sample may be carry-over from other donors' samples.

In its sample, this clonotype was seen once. The CDR3 loop is CASSPGFWGADEQYF. The CDR3 nucleotides read TGTGCCAGCAGTCCCGGGTTTTGGGGCGCCGACGAGCAGTACTTC. The J gene is TRBJ2-7, the V gene TRBV28; D might be TRBD1 (5 bases). Germline V CDR1 and CDR2: MDHEN, SYDVKM. The CDR3 is 15 residues long. The V end lost 5 bases, the J end lost 5 bases, and 19 bases lay between the germline ends.

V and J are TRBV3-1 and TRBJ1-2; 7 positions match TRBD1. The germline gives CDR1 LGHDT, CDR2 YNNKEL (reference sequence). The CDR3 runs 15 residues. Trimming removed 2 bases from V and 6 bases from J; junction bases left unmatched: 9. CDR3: CASSQLDTGVNGYTF. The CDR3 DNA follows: TGTGCCAGCAGCCAACTCGACACAGGGGTCAATGGCTACACCTTC.

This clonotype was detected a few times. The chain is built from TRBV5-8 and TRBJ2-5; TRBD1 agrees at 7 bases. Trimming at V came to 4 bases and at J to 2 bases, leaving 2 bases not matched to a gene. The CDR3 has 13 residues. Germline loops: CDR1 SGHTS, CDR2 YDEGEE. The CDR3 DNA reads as TGTGCCAGCAGCCGGGACAGACAAGAGACCCAGTACTTC. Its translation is CASSRDRQETQYF.

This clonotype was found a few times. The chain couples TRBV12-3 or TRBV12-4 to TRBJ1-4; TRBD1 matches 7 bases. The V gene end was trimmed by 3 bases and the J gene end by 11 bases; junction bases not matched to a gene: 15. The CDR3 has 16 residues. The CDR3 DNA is TGTGCCAGCAGTTTCGGAAGACAGGGATCTCGTGGGAAACTGTTTTTT. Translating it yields CASSFGRQGSRGKLFF.

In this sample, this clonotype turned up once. CDR3 in DNA: TGTGCCAGCAGGCCCTACACCGACTCCTACGAGCAGTACGTC. This codes for CASRPYTDSYEQYV. The rearrangement joins TRBV27 to TRBJ2-7; D is undetermined. V was clipped by 6 bases and J by 0 bases, with 12 bases between them. This CDR3 contains 14 residues. Germline CDR1 MNHEY, CDR2 SMNVEV (reference sequence).

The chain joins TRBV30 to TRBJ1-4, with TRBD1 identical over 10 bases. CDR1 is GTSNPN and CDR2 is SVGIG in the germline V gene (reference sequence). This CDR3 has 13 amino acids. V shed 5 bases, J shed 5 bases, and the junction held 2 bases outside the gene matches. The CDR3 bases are TGTGCCTGGCAGGGACAGGGGAATGAAAAACTGTTTTTT. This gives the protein CAWQGQGNEKLFF.

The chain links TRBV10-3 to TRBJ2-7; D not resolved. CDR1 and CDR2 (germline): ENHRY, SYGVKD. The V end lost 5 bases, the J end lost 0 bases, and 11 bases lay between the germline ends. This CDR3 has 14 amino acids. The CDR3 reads CAISRAANSYEQYV. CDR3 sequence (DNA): TGTGCCATCAGTCGGGCAGCCAACTCCTACGAGCAGTACGTC.

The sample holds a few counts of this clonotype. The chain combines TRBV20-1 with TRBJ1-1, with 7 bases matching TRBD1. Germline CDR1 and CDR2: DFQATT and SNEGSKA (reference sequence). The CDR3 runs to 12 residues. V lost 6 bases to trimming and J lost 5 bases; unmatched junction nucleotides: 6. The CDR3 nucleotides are TGCAGTGCCGGGACGACAGGGACTGAAGCTTTCTTT. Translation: CSAGTTGTEAFF.

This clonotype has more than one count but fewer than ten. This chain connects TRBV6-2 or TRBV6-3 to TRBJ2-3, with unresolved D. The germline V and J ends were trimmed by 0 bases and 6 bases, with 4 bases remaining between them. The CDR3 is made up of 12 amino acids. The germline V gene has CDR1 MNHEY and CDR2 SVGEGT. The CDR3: CASSYSSDTQYF. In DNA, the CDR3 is TGTGCCAGCAGTTACTCGTCGGATACGCAGTATTTT.

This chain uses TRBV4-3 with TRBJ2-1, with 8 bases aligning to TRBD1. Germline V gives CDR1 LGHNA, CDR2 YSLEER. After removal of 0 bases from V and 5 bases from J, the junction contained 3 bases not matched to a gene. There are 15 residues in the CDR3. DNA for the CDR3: TGCGCCAGCAGCCAAGATGCCAGGGGGCACAATGAGCAGTTCTTC. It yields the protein CASSQDARGHNEQFF.

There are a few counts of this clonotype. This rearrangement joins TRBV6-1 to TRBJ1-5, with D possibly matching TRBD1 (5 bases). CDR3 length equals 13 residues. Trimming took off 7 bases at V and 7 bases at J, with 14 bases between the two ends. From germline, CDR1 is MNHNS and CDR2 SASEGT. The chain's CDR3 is CASKEGNQQPQHF. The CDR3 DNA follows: TGTGCCAGCAAGGAGGGGAATCAGCAGCCCCAGCATTTT.

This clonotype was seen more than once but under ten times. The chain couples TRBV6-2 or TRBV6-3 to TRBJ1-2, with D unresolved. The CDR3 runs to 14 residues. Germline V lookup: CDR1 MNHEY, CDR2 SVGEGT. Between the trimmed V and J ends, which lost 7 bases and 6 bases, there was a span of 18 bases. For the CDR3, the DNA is TGTGCCAGCAACCAAGTTCGGATTTCGGATGGCTACACCTTC. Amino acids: CASNQVRISDGYTF.